This T cell receptor (beta chain) was identified in a study of chemoradiotherapy in HPV16-positive cancers. Study information: A couple of HPV16-positive patients' cells yielded candidate HPV-specific clones and common motifs. Whole-study results and caveats: Only a couple of HPV16-positive patients supplied the functional HPV-specificity definition.

The data were produced by immunoSEQ multiplex PCR, yet TCRdb's version contains in-frame clones alone and is incomplete. The data contain 20,000 to 30,000 clones, about 88% of them singletons. The V gene lost 6 bases and the J gene lost 0 bases, with 13 bases spanning the gap. This CDR3 region has 15 residues. CDR1 is SGHDT, CDR2 YYEEEE, per germline. A note on this clone: Its antigen is as yet unknown.

Sequenced material: blood, taken from a patient who underwent chemoradiotherapy. V gene TRBV5-6 combines with J gene TRBJ2-1; D call uncertain. This clonotype was obtained from a human donor with HPV-associated anogenital cancer. The CDR3: CASKPPRLSYNEQFF. The CDR3 region has the DNA TGTGCCAGCAAACCTCCCCGGCTCTCCTACAATGAGCAGTTCTTC.